This passage covers 6 T cell receptor beta chains from one sample sequenced in a study of cytomegalovirus exposure and HLA in healthy donors. 13 Jbeta primers and 60 Vbeta primers were used for the PCR. Libraries were prepared by immunoSEQ multiplex PCR; TCRdb keeps only in-frame clonotypes and omits some of them. The sample carries roughly 120,000 clones, 63% recorded once. Sequenced: PBMCs. These receptors all stem from a man aged 35-49 years in good health and CMV-seropositive.

J is TRBJ2-1 and V is TRBV7-9; 8 bases line up with TRBD2. Looked up from germline, CDR1 is SEHNR and CDR2 is FQNEAQ (reference sequence). V lost 4 bases, J lost 3 bases, and 5 bases stayed unmatched. The CDR3 is 15 residues long. The CDR3 DNA reads TGTGCCAGCAGCTCCCGACTAGCGAACTACAATGAGCAGTTCTTC. Its translation: CASSSRLANYNEQFF.

The genes are TRBV28 and TRBJ2-1, with D maybe TRBD2 (6 bases). The CDR3 contains 16 residues. Germline CDR1 is MDHEN and CDR2 is SYDVKM. Deletions cut 7 bases from V and 1 base from J, with 17 bases between. CDR3 amino acids: CASMGLSGVSYNEQFF. CDR3 coding DNA: TGTGCCAGCATGGGACTTTCGGGAGTGTCCTACAATGAGCAGTTCTTC.

This chain connects TRBV7-9 to TRBJ2-2; a weak D match, TRBD1 (5 bases). Trimming left V 3 bases short and J 1 base short, with 9 bases between. This CDR3 comprises 15 residues. CDR1 is SEHNR and CDR2 is FQNEAQ in the germline V gene (reference sequence). The CDR3 DNA reads as TGTGCCAGCAGCTTCCCCCAGGGGAACACCGGGGAGCTGTTTTTT. Amino acid sequence: CASSFPQGNTGELFF.

This chain joins TRBV7-9 and TRBJ2-7, with D possibly being TRBD2 (7 bases). Trimming removed 5 bases at V and 0 bases at J, with 17 bases between. CDR1 and CDR2 (germline): SEHNR, FQNEAQ (reference sequence). The CDR3 extends over 16 amino acids. CDR3 sequence reads: CASSPRGADSSYEQYF. The CDR3 DNA reads as TGTGCCAGCAGCCCCCGGGGGGCCGATTCCTCCTACGAGCAGTACTTC.

This chain joins TRBV10-3 and TRBJ1-3, with TRBD1 matching over 8 bases. The ends lost 5 bases at V and 0 bases at J; junction bases unmatched: 0. In germline, CDR1 is ENHRY, CDR2 SYGVKD. This CDR3 is built from 14 residues. The CDR3 is CAISTGGSGNTIYF. DNA for the CDR3: TGTGCCATCAGTACAGGGGGCTCTGGAAACACCATATATTTT.

There are a few counts of this clone. This sequence joins TRBV11-2 and TRBJ2-7; 12 nucleotides line up with TRBD1. V lost 1 base to trimming and J lost 6 bases; unmatched junction nucleotides: 4. CDR1 and CDR2 from the germline V gene are SGHAT and FQNNGV. This CDR3 is built from 15 residues. The DNA for the CDR3 is TGTGCCAGCAGCTTAGGGCGGGACAGGGGGCGCGAGCAGTACTTC. Its protein product is CASSLGRDRGREQYF.